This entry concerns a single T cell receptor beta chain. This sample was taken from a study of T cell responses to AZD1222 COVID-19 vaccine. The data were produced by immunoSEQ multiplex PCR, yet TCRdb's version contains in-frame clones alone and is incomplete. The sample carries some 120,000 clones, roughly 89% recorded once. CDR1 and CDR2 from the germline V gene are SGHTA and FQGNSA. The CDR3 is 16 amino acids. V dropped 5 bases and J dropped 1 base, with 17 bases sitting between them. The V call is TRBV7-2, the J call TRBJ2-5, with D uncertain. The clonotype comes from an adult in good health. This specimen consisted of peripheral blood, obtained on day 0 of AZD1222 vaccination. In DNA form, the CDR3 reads TGTGCCAGCAGCAAAGCACTACCGAGTTTCCAAGAGACCCAGTACTTC. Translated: CASSKALPSFQETQYF.